This entry describes one T cell receptor beta chain. Its antigen is not known. This entry is derived from a study of monozygotic twins with cystic fibrosis. Study context: Three micrograms of fragmented DNA underwent about 14 PCR cycles for library preparation. Whole-study results and caveats: Unrelated CF individuals shared fewer identical clonotypes than monozygotic CF twins. In 13 of 16 pairs, V gene usage was closest to the co-twin's.

V lost 5 bases and J lost 6; bases outside the gene matches: 9. Germline assignment: CDR1 LNHDA and CDR2 SQIVND (reference sequence). The CDR3 runs to 17 residues. Measured with immunoSEQ multiplex PCR; TCRdb has only the in-frame clones, and not every one. The table records roughly 30,000 clones, more than 85% of them present only once. The V gene is TRBV19, the J gene TRBJ2-2; 13 nucleotides agree with TRBD2. The sequencing sample was made of blood. The sequence derives from a girl aged 2 to 10 with cystic fibrosis. CDR3 in amino acids: CASSLTTSGRVSGELFF. The CDR3 bases are TGTGCCAGTAGTTTAACCACTAGCGGGAGGGTCTCCGGGGAGCTGTTTTTT. Full variable domain (missing parts from reference TRBV19 and TRBJ2-2): DGGITQSPKYLFRKEGQNVTLSCEQNLNHDAMYWYRQDPGQGLRLIYYSQIVNDFQKGDIAEGYSVSREKKESFPLTVTSAQKNPTAFYLCASSLTTSGRVSGELFFGEGSRLTVL.